The 27 T cell receptor beta chains reported below all come from one sample, sequenced in a study of cytomegalovirus exposure and HLA in healthy donors. PCR employed 60 Vbeta and 13 Jbeta primers. Generated by immunoSEQ multiplex PCR, the TCRdb table keeps only in-frame clones and is missing some. This sample has around 67,000 clones, with about three quarters found just once. The specimen sequenced was PBMCs. The source is a woman in her thirties in good health and CMV-seropositive.

CDR3: CASSLLGTGVTGNTIYF. For the CDR3, the DNA is TGTGCCAGCAGTCTCTTGGGGACAGGGGTCACTGGAAACACCATATATTTT. The rearrangement uses TRBV28 and TRBJ1-3; 10 bases align to TRBD1. Germline loops: CDR1 MDHEN, CDR2 SYDVKM. The CDR3 length is 17 residues. The junction had 9 bases not matched to a gene; V was cut back by 5 bases and J by 2 bases.

This chain joins TRBV5-1 and TRBJ1-1; TRBD1 agrees at 10 bases. Germline V gene sequence: CDR1 SGHRS, CDR2 YFSETQ. The CDR3 is made up of 16 amino acids. V lost 4 bases, J lost 5 bases, and 11 bases stayed unmatched. The CDR3 region is CASSRPGTGVGTEAFF. The CDR3, as DNA: TGCGCCAGCAGCCGTCCCGGGACAGGGGTGGGTACTGAAGCTTTCTTT.

The rearrangement joins TRBV6-5 to TRBJ2-1, with 7 nucleotides matching TRBD2. Germline assignment: CDR1 MNHEY and CDR2 SVGAGI. With V trimmed by 4 bases and J by 4 bases, 7 bases remained unmatched. The CDR3 is made up of 15 amino acids. In DNA form, the CDR3 reads TGTGCCAGCAGTTGGACGGGGGACTATTACAATGAGCAGTTCTTC. This encodes CASSWTGDYYNEQFF.

This sequence joins TRBV19 and TRBJ1-6, with no clear D. Germline lookup yields CDR1 LNHDA and CDR2 SQIVND (reference sequence). Trimming cost V 7 bases and J 0 bases, with 10 bases left between them. The CDR3 has 15 amino acids. The CDR3 reads CASTLAASYNSPLHF. CDR3 DNA: TGTGCCAGTACCCTTGCGGCCTCCTATAATTCACCCCTCCACTTT.

The chain combines TRBV27 with TRBJ2-2, with 8 nucleotides matching TRBD2. Trimming cost V 4 bases and J 6 bases; bases outside gene matches: 7. CDR1 MNHEY and CDR2 SMNVEV come from the germline V gene (reference sequence). This CDR3 comprises 15 residues. The CDR3 reads CASSWLPSGPGELFF. The CDR3 coding sequence is TGTGCCAGCAGTTGGTTACCTAGCGGGCCCGGGGAGCTGTTTTTT.

The chain couples TRBV6-6 to TRBJ2-7; 11 bases line up with TRBD2. V gave up 5 bases and J gave up 0 bases; unmatched junction bases: 3. The germline CDR1 and CDR2 sequences are MNHNY and SVGAGI (reference sequence). This CDR3 contains 15 residues. The CDR3 DNA reads as TGTGCCAGCAGTCAGACTAGCGGGGTCTCCTACGAGCAGTACTTC. Its translation: CASSQTSGVSYEQYF.

By sample fraction, this clone is medium-sized. The V gene is TRBV5-1, the J gene TRBJ2-7; a possible D gene is TRBD2 (6 bases). V shed 0 bases and J shed 4 bases, with 14 bases lying between them. The CDR3 is 15 residues long. Per germline, CDR1 SGHRS and CDR2 YFSETQ. CDR3 loop: CASSLVRLARYEQYF. The DNA for the CDR3 is TGCGCCAGCAGCTTGGTCAGGCTAGCGAGGTACGAGCAGTACTTC.

The V and J genes are TRBV7-2 and TRBJ1-2, with unresolved D. The V gene lost 2 bases and the J gene lost 8 bases, with 12 bases spanning the gap. Per germline, CDR1 SGHTA and CDR2 FQGNSA. This CDR3 is built from 13 residues. The CDR3 coding sequence is TGTGCCAGCAGCTTACCGGGGAGGGCAGGCTACACCTTC. Residues: CASSLPGRAGYTF.

This sequence joins TRBV29-1 and TRBJ1-1, with 12 bases that match TRBD1. The junction had 15 bases not matched to a gene; V was cut back by 4 bases and J by 3 bases. CDR1 is SQVTM, CDR2 ANQGSEA, per germline. This CDR3 region has 18 residues. CDR3 residues: CSVATFSGTGGRYTEAFF. The DNA of the CDR3 is TGCAGCGTTGCAACGTTTAGCGGGACAGGGGGCAGATACACTGAAGCTTTCTTT.

This CDR3 is CASSDDRSSNQPQHF. The CDR3 nucleotides are TGTGCCAGCAGTGACGACAGAAGTAGCAATCAGCCCCAGCATTTT. The V and J genes are TRBV2 and TRBJ1-5; possibly TRBD1 for D (5 bases). This CDR3 region has 15 residues. The germline V gene encodes CDR1 SNHLY and CDR2 FYNNEI. The V end lost 3 bases, the J end lost 0 bases, and 9 bases lay between the germline ends.

The chain links TRBV5-4 to TRBJ2-3; 12 bases map to TRBD2. CDR3 length equals 14 residues. The ends lost 9 bases at V and 6 bases at J; junction bases unmatched: 8. The germline V gene encodes CDR1 SGHNT and CDR2 YYREEE (reference sequence). CDR3 coding DNA: TGTGCCACCAGACTAGCGGGAGATGGGGATACGCAGTATTTT. Protein: CATRLAGDGDTQYF.

The chain recombines TRBV29-1 with TRBJ1-1; D uncertain. The V end lost 3 bases, the J end lost 0 bases, and 8 bases lay between the germline ends. Germline V gene data show CDR1 as SQVTM and CDR2 as ANQGSEA. This CDR3 is built from 13 residues. The CDR3 DNA reads TGCAGCGTTGAGCCTAAGATGAACACTGAAGCTTTCTTT. It yields the protein CSVEPKMNTEAFF.

About this clone itself: One junction end disagrees with the germline gene, perhaps due to a read error. The chain employs TRBV28 and TRBJ1-2; possible D gene TRBD1, 6 bases. Germline loops: CDR1 MDHEN, CDR2 SYDVKM. CDR3 length: 12 residues. The CDR3 reads CASSRTVGGALF. The DNA for the CDR3 is TGTGCCAGCAGCCGGACAGTTGGGGGAGCCCTCTTC.

The rearrangement uses TRBV27 and TRBJ1-5; weak D call: TRBD1 (5 bases). The germline CDR1 and CDR2 sequences are MNHEY and SMNVEV (reference sequence). The V and J ends lost 1 base and 2 bases respectively, with 9 bases between them. The CDR3 spans 15 residues. The CDR3 here is CASSLFRGGNQPQHF. As DNA, the CDR3 is TGTGCCAGCAGTTTATTTAGGGGTGGCAATCAGCCCCAGCATTTT.

The chain uses TRBV6-5 and TRBJ1-1, with D unresolved. Germline loops: CDR1 MNHEY, CDR2 SVGAGI. The CDR3 runs 12 residues. The germline V and J ends were trimmed by 2 bases and 7 bases, with 8 bases remaining between them. The CDR3 region has the DNA TGTGCCAGCAGTTACGAGGGCGGTGAAGCTTTCTTT. Its protein product is CASSYEGGEAFF.

The V call is TRBV15, the J call TRBJ2-1; D might be TRBD1 (7 bases). Deletions cut 3 bases from V and 0 bases from J, with 21 bases between. CDR1 and CDR2 (germline): LNHNV, YYDKDF (reference sequence). CDR3 length: 19 amino acids. The chain's CDR3 is CATSSYRVAGQTSYNEQFF. The CDR3 DNA follows: TGTGCCACCAGCAGTTACCGGGTCGCGGGACAGACCTCCTACAATGAGCAGTTCTTC. Drawing the rest from reference TRBV15 and TRBJ2-1, the complete variable domain is DAMVIQNPRYQVTQFGKPVTLSCSQTLNHNVMYWYQQKSSQAPKLLFHYYDKDFNNEADTPDNFQSRRPNTSFCFLDIRSPGLGDTAMYLCATSSYRVAGQTSYNEQFFGPGTRLTVL.

A few counts support this clone. CDR3 coding DNA: TGTGCCAGCAGCTTGTGGGGCTCTCAGCCCCAGCATTTT. It translates to CASSLWGSQPQHF. J is TRBJ1-5 and V is TRBV5-5, with D perhaps TRBD1 (5 bases). V was cut by 1 base and J by 6 bases, with 8 bases left in between. Germline CDR1 is SGHKS and CDR2 is YYEKEE (reference sequence). This CDR3 has 13 residues. Supplemented by reference TRBV5-5 and TRBJ1-5, the full variable domain reads DAGVTQSPTHLIKTRGQQVTLRCSPISGHKSVSWYQQVLGQGPQFIFQYYEKEERGRGNFPDRFSARQFPNYSSELNVNALLLGDSALYLCASSLWGSQPQHFGDGTRLSIL.

The chain carries TRBV5-6 and TRBJ1-2; D is ambiguous. V gave up 3 bases and J gave up 8 bases, with 17 bases separating them. CDR1 SGHDT and CDR2 YYEEEE come from the germline V gene. CDR3 length: 14 amino acids. The CDR3 nucleotides read TGTGCCAGCAGCTCCGCAGGTCTGTATAAAGGCTACACCTTC. It yields the protein CASSSAGLYKGYTF.

The rearrangement joins TRBV7-3 to TRBJ2-5; D is possibly TRBD1 (5 bases). V shed 3 bases and J shed 5 bases, with 10 bases lying between them. The CDR3 totals 13 residues. Germline CDR1 is SGHTA and CDR2 is FQGTGA. The CDR3 reads CASSFGAGETQYF. CDR3 in DNA: TGTGCCAGCAGCTTCGGAGCAGGGGAGACCCAGTACTTC.

J is TRBJ2-7 and V is TRBV4-1; the match to TRBD1 covers 8 bases. This CDR3 region has 17 residues. Trimming cost V 0 bases and J 0 bases; bases outside gene matches: 7. Germline values: CDR1 MGHRA, CDR2 YSYEKL. CDR3 DNA sequence: TGCGCCAGCAGCCAAGACTTACCAGGACAGGGCTCCTACGAGCAGTACTTC. Its protein product is CASSQDLPGQGSYEQYF.

The rearrangement links TRBV6-6 to TRBJ2-3, with D uncertain. The CDR3 has 11 amino acids. CDR1 is MNHNY, CDR2 SVGAGI, per germline (reference sequence). The V end was cut by 6 bases, the J end by 2 bases, with 3 bases between. CDR3 region: CASSLTDTQYF. CDR3 nucleotide sequence: TGTGCCAGCAGCCTCACAGATACGCAGTATTTT.

This chain joins TRBV29-1 and TRBJ2-1; 7 bases fit TRBD2. Germline V gives CDR1 SQVTM, CDR2 ANQGSEA. The CDR3 covers 18 residues. With V trimmed by 3 bases and J by 0 bases, 14 bases remained unmatched. This CDR3 reads CSVEASGWTSSSYNEQFF. In DNA, the CDR3 is TGCAGCGTTGAGGCTAGCGGTTGGACCTCCTCCTCCTACAATGAGCAGTTCTTC.

V is TRBV5-6 and J is TRBJ2-5, with D possibly matching TRBD2 (7 bases). The CDR3 sequence is 14 residues long. The V gene's germline CDR1 is SGHDT and CDR2 YYEEEE. Trimming left V 4 bases short and J 3 bases short, with 13 bases between. CDR3 residues: CASSLTGREETQYF. In DNA, the CDR3 is TGTGCCAGCAGCCTTACAGGGAGGGAAGAGACCCAGTACTTC. The full variable domain, rest sourced from reference TRBV5-6 and TRBJ2-5, is DAGVTQSPTHLIKTRGQQVTLRCSPKSGHDTVSWYQQALGQGPQFIFQYYEEEERQRGNFPDRFSGHQFPNYSSELNVNALLLGDSALYLCASSLTGREETQYFGPGTRLLVL.

The V and J genes are TRBV9 and TRBJ2-3, with TRBD2 identical over 7 bases. With 4 bases clipped from V and 2 bases from J, the junction kept 7 bases outside the gene matches. Germline V gives CDR1 SGDLS, CDR2 YYNGEE. The CDR3 runs 15 residues. CDR3 sequence: CASSPGTILTDTQYF. The CDR3 DNA reads as TGTGCCAGCAGCCCAGGGACTATACTCACAGATACGCAGTATTTT.

The chain is built from TRBV18 and TRBJ2-7; the D gene is possibly TRBD2 (5 bases). The germline CDR1 and CDR2 sequences are KGHSH and LQKENI. The CDR3 has 15 amino acids. The V gene lost 0 bases and the J gene lost 3 bases, with 12 bases spanning the gap. The CDR3 spells CASSPPGLGDYEQYF. Written as DNA, the CDR3 is TGTGCCAGCTCACCACCAGGACTGGGCGACTACGAGCAGTACTTC.

The chain links TRBV9 to TRBJ1-4; TRBD1 might be the D (5 bases). The CDR3 has 16 amino acids. The germline CDR1 and CDR2 sequences are SGDLS and YYNGEE. V was shortened by 0 bases and J by 7 bases, with 16 bases between the two germline ends. Here the CDR3 reads CASSVGGGAFAEKLFF. The DNA of the CDR3 is TGTGCCAGCAGCGTAGGGGGGGGAGCCTTCGCTGAAAAACTGTTTTTT.

This clone was counted many times. For the CDR3, the DNA is TGCGCCAGCAGCTTGGGGACAGCCACATTGGAAAAACTGTTTTTT. It translates to CASSLGTATLEKLFF. The chain links TRBV5-1 to TRBJ1-4, with TRBD1 as a possible D gene (6 bases). The V end lost 0 bases, the J end lost 8 bases, and 14 bases lay between the germline ends. Germline V gene lookup returns CDR1 SGHRS and CDR2 YFSETQ. This CDR3 is 15 amino acids long.